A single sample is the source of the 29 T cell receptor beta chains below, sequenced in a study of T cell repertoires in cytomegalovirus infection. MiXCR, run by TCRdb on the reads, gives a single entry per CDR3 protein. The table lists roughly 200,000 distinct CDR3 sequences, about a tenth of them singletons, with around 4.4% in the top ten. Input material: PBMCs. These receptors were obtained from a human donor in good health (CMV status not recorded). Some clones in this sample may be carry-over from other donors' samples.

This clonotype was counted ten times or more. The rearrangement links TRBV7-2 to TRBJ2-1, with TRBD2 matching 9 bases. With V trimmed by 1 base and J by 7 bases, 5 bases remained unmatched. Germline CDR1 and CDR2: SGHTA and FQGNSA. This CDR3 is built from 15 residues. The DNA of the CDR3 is TGTGCCAGCAGCTTAGGCCCTAGCGGGAAAAATGAGCAGTTCTTC. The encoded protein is CASSLGPSGKNEQFF.

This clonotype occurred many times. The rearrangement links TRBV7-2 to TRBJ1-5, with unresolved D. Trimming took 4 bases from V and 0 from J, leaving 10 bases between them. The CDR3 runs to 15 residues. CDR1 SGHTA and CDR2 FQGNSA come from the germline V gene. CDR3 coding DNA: TGTGCCAGCAGCTCCGGTGTATCTAGCAATCAGCCCCAGCATTTT. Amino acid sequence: CASSSGVSSNQPQHF.

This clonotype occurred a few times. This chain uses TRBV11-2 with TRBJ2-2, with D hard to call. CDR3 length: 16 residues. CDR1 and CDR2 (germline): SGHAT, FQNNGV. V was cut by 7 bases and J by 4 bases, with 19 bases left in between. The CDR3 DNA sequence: TGTGCCAGCATAACCTTCGGCAGGACGGGCACCGGGGAGCTGTTTTTT. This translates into CASITFGRTGTGELFF.

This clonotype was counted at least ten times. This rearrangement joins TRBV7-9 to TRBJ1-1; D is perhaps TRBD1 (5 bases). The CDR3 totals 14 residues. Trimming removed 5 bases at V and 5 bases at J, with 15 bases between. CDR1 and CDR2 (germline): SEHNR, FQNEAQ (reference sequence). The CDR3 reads CASSPGSRETEAFF. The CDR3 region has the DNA TGTGCCAGCAGCCCAGGAAGCAGGGAGACTGAAGCTTTCTTT.

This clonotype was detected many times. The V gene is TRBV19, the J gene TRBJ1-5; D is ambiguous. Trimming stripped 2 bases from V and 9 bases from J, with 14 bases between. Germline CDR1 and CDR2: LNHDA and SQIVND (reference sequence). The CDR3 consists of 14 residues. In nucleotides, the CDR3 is TGTGCCAGTAGTATACAGGTTGACATTACGCCCCAGCATTTT. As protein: CASSIQVDITPQHF.

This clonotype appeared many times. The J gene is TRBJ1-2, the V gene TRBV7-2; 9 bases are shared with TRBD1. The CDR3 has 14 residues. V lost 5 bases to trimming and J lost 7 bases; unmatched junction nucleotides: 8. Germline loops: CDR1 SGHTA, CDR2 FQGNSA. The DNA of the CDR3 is TGTGCCAGCAGCACCCGACAGGGGGAGTCTGGCTACACCTTC. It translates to CASSTRQGESGYTF.

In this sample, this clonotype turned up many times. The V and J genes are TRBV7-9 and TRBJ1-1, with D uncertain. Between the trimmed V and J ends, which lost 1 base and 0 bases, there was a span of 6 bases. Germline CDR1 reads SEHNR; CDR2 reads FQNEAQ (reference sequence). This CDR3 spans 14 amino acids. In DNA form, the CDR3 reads TGTGCCAGCAGCTTAGAGCCAATGAACACTGAAGCTTTCTTT. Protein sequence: CASSLEPMNTEAFF.

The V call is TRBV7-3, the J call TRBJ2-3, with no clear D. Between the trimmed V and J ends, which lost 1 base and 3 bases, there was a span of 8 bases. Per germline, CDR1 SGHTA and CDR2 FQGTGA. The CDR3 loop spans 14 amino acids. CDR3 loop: CASSLRLVTDTQYF. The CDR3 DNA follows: TGTGCCAGCAGCTTAAGGCTAGTTACAGATACGCAGTATTTT.

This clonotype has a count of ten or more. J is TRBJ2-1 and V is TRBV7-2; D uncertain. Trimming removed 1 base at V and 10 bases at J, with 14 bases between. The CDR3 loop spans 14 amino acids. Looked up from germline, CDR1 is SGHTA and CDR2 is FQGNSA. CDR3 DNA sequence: TGTGCCAGCAGCTTAGTTGAAGGGAATCGGGAGCAGTTCTTC. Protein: CASSLVEGNREQFF. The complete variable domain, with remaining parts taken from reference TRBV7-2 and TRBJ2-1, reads GAGVSQSPSNKVTEKGKDVELRCDPISGHTALYWYRQSLGQGLEFLIYFQGNSAPDKSGLPSDRFSAERTGGSVSTLTIQRTQQEDSAVYLCASSLVEGNREQFFGPGTRLTVL.

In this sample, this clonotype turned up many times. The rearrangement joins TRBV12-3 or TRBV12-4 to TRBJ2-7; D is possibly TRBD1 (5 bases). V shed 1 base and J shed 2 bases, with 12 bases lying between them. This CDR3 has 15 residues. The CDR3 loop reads CASSLVQGPAYEQYF. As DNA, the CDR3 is TGTGCCAGCAGTTTAGTGCAGGGTCCCGCCTACGAGCAGTACTTC.

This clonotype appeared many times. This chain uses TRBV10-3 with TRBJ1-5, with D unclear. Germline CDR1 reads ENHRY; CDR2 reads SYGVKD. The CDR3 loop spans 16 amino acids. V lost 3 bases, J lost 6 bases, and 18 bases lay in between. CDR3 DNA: TGTGCCATCAGTGACCGAAAGGAGGTACGGGGTCAGCCCCAGCATTTT. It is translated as CAISDRKEVRGQPQHF.

The CDR3 spells CASSSLQGDDYTF. CDR3 DNA: TGTGCCAGCAGCTCCCTACAAGGGGATGACTACACCTTC. The chain joins TRBV28 to TRBJ1-2, with a possible D match to TRBD1 (5 bases). The V end was cut by 6 bases, the J end by 10 bases, with 18 bases between. CDR3 length: 13 residues. Germline-derived CDR1 and CDR2 are MDHEN and SYDVKM.

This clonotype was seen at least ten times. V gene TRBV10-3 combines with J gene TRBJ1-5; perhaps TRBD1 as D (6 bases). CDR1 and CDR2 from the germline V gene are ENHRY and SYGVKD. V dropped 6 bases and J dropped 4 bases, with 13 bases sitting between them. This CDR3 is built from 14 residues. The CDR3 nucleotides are TGTGCCATCAGCGCCGGGACACAGAATCAGCCCCAGCATTTT. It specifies CAISAGTQNQPQHF.

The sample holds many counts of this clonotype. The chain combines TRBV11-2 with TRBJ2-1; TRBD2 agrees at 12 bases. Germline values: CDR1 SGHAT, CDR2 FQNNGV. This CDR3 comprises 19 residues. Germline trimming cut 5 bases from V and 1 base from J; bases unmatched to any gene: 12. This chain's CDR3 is CASSPLRLAGGRSYNEQFF. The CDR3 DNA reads TGTGCCAGCAGCCCTTTGAGGCTAGCGGGAGGGCGTTCCTACAATGAGCAGTTCTTC. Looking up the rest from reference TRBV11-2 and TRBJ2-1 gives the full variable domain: EAGVAQSPRYKIIEKRQSVAFWCNPISGHATLYWYQQILGQGPKLLIQFQNNGVVDDSQLPKDRFSAERLKGVDSTLKIQPAKLEDSAVYLCASSPLRLAGGRSYNEQFFGPGTRLTVL.

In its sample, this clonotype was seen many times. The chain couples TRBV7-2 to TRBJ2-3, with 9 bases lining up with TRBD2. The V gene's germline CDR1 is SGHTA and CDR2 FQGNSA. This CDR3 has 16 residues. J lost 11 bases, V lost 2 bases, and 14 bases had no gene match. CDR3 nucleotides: TGTGCCAGCAGCTTACGCCCCTGGAGCGGGAGGAGCGGGCAGTATTTT. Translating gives CASSLRPWSGRSGQYF.

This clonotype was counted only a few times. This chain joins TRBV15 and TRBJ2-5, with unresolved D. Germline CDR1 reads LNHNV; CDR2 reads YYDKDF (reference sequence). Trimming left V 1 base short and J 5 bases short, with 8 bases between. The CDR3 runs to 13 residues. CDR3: CATSRVSTETQYF. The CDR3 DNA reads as TGTGCCACCAGCAGAGTCAGTACTGAGACCCAGTACTTC. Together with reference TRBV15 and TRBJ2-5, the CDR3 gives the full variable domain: DAMVIQNPRYQVTQFGKPVTLSCSQTLNHNVMYWYQQKSSQAPKLLFHYYDKDFNNEADTPDNFQSRRPNTSFCFLDIRSPGLGDTAMYLCATSRVSTETQYFGPGTRLLVL.

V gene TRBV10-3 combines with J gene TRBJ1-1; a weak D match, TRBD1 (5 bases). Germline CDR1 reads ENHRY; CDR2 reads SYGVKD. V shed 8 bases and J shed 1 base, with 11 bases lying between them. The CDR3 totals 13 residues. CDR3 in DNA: TGTGCCATCTCCGGGGCCCAGAACACTGAAGCTTTCTTT. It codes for CAISGAQNTEAFF.

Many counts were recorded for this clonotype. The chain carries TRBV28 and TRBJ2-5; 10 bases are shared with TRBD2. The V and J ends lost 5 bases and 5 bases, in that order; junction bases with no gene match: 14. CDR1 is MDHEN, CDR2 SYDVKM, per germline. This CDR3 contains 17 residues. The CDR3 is CASSPQKASGSRETQYF. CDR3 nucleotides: TGTGCCAGCAGTCCTCAGAAGGCTAGCGGGAGTCGGGAGACCCAGTACTTC.

In nucleotides, the CDR3 is TGTGCCAGCAGCTTAAGTACGGGGAAGACTGAAGCTTTCTTT. This translates into CASSLSTGKTEAFF. The chain combines TRBV7-2 with TRBJ1-1; D not resolved. The CDR3 loop spans 14 amino acids. Looked up from germline, CDR1 is SGHTA and CDR2 is FQGNSA. Trimming pared 2 bases from V and 5 bases from J, leaving 12 bases between.

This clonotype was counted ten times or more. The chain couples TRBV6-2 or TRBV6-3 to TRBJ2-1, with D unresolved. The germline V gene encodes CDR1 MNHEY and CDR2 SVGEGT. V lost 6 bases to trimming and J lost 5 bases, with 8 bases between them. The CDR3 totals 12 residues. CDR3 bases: TGTGCCAGCAGCCATGACGACAATGAGCAGTTCTTC. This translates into CASSHDDNEQFF.

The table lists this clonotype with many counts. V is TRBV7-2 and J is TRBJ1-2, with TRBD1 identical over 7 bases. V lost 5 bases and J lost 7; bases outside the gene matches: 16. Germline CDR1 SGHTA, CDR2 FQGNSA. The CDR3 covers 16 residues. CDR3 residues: CASSRTRDSGAGGYTF. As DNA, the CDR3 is TGTGCCAGCAGCCGCACCCGGGACAGCGGCGCCGGTGGCTACACCTTC.

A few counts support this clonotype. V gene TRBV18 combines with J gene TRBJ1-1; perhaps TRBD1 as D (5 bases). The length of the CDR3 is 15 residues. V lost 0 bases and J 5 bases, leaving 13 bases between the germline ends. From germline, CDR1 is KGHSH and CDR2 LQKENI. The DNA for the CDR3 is TGTGCCAGCTCACCACCGGCAGGGCGGGGGACTGAAGCTTTCTTT. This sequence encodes CASSPPAGRGTEAFF.

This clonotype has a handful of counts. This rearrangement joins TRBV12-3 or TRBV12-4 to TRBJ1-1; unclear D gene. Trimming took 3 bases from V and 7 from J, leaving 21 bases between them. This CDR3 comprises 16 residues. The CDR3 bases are TGTGCCAGCAGTTTTGGAGGTTCCCTGGTGGCGATTGAAGCTTTCTTT. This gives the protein CASSFGGSLVAIEAFF.

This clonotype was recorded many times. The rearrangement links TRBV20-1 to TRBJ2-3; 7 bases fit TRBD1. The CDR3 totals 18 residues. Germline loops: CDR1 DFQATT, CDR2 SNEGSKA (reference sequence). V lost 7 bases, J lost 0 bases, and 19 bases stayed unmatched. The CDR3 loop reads CSGSHTGTDTPSTDTQYF. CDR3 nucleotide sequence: TGCAGTGGAAGCCATACCGGGACAGATACCCCGAGCACAGATACGCAGTATTTT.

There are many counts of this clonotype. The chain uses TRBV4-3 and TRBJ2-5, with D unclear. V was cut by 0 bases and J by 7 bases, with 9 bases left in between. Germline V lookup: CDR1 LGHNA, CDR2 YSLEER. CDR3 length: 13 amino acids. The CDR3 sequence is CASSQDVSGTQYF. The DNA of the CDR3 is TGCGCCAGCAGCCAAGATGTATCGGGGACCCAGTACTTC.

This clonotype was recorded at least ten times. The CDR3 region has the DNA TGTGCCAGCAGCCCCTGGGACAGTATAATTGTCGGGAATCAGCCCCAGCATTTT. Amino acid sequence: CASSPWDSIIVGNQPQHF. V usage is TRBV7-2 and J usage is TRBJ1-5; 7 bases map to TRBD1. Per germline, CDR1 SGHTA and CDR2 FQGNSA. The CDR3 sequence is 18 residues long. V lost 5 bases to trimming and J lost 4 bases; unmatched junction nucleotides: 17.

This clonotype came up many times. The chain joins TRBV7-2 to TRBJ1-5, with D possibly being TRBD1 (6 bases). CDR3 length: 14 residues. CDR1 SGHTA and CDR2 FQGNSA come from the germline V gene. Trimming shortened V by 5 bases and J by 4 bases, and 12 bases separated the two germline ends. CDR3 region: CASSPGTPNQPQHF. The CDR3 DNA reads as TGTGCCAGCAGCCCCGGGACACCAAATCAGCCCCAGCATTTT.

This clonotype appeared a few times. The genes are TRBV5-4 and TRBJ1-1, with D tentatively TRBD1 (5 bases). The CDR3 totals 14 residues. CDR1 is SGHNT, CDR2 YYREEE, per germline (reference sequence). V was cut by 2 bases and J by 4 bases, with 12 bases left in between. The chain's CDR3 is CASSFGGATTEAFF. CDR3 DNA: TGTGCCAGCAGCTTTGGGGGAGCTACCACTGAAGCTTTCTTT.

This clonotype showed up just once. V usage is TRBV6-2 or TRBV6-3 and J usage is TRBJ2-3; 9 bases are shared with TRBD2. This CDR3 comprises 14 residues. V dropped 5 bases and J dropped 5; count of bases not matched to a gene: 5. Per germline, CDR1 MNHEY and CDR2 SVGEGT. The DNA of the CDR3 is TGTGCCAGCAGTCCCCTAGCGGGGAGAGATACGCAGTATTTT. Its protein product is CASSPLAGRDTQYF.